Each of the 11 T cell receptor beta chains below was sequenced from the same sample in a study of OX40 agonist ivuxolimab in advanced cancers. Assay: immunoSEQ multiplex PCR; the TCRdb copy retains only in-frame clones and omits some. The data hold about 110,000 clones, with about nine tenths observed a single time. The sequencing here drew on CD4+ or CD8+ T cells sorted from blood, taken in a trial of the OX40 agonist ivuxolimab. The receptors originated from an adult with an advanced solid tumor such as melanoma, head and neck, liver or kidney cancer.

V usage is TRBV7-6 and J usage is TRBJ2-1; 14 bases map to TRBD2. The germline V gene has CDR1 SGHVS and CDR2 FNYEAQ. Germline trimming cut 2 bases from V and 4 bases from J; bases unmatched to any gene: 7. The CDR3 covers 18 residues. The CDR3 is CASSLMTSGGAGYNEQFF. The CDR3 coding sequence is TGTGCCAGCAGCTTAATGACTAGCGGGGGGGCCGGGTACAATGAGCAGTTCTTC.

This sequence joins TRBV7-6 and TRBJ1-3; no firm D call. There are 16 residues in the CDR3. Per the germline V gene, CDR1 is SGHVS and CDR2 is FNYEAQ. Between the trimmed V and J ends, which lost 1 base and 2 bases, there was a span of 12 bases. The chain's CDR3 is CASSLVSAGPGNTIYF. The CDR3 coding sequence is TGTGCCAGCAGCTTAGTATCCGCTGGCCCTGGAAACACCATATATTTT.

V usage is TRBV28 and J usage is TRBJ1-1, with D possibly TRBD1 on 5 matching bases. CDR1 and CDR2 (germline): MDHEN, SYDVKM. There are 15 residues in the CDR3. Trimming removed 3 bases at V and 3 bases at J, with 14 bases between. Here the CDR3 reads CASSLGGIRDTEAFF. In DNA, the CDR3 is TGTGCCAGCAGTTTGGGGGGGATTCGGGACACTGAAGCTTTCTTT.

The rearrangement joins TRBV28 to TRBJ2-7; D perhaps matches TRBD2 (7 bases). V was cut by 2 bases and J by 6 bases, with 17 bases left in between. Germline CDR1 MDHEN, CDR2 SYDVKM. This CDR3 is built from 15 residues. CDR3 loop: CASSLNSAGASEQYF. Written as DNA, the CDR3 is TGTGCCAGCAGTTTAAATTCGGCGGGGGCGAGCGAGCAGTACTTC.

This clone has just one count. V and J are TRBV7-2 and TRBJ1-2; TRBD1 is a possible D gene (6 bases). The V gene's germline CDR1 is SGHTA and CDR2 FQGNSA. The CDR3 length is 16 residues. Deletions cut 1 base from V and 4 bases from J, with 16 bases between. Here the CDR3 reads CASSLGGGQGLYGYTF. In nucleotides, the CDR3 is TGTGCCAGCAGCTTAGGTGGGGGACAAGGTCTCTATGGCTACACCTTC.

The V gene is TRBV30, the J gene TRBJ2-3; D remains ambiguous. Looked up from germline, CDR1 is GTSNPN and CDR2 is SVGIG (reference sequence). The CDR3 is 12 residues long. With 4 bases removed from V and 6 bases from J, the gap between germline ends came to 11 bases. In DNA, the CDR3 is TGTGCCTGGAAGGGAAGTGGTGATACGCAGTATTTT. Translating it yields CAWKGSGDTQYF. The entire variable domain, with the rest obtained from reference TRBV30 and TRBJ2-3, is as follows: SQTIHQWPATLVQPVGSPLSLECTVEGTSNPNLYWYRQAAGRGLQLLFYSVGIGQISSEVPQNLSASRPQDRQFILSSKKLLLSDSGFYLCAWKGSGDTQYFGPGTRLTVL.

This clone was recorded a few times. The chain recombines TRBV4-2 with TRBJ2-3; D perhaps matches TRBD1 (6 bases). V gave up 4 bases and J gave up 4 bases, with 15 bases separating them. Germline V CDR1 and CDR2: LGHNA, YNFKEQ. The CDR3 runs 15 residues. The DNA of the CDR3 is TGTGCCAGCAGCCCGAGGACAGTCAGTTCAGATACGCAGTATTTT. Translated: CASSPRTVSSDTQYF.

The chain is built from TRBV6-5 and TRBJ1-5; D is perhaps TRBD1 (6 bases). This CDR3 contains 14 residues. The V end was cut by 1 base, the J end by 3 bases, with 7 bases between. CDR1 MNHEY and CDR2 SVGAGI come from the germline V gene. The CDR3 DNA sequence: TGTGCCAGCAGTTACTTGGGGGCCAATCAGCCCCAGCATTTT. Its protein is CASSYLGANQPQHF.

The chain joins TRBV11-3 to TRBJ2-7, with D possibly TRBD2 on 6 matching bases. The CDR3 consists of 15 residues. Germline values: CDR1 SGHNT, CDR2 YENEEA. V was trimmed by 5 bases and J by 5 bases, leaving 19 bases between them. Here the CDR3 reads CASSLGGSAGHEQYF. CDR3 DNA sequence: TGTGCCAGCAGCCTCGGAGGGAGTGCGGGCCACGAGCAGTACTTC.

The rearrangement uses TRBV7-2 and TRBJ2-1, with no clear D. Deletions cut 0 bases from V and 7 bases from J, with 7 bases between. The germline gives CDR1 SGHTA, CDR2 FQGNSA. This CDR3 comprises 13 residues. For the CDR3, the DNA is TGTGCCAGCAGCTTAGCGCTTCGAAATGAGCAGTTCTTC. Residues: CASSLALRNEQFF. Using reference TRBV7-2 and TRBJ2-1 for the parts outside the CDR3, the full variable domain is GAGVSQSPSNKVTEKGKDVELRCDPISGHTALYWYRQSLGQGLEFLIYFQGNSAPDKSGLPSDRFSAERTGGSVSTLTIQRTQQEDSAVYLCASSLALRNEQFFGPGTRLTVL.

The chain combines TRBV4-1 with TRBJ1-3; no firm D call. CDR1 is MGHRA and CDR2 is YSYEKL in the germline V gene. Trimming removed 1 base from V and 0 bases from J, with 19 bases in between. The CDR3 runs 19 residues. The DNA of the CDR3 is TGCGCCAGCAGCCAAGTACTTGGCGCCCGGACTCTCTCTGGAAACACCATATATTTT. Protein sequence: CASSQVLGARTLSGNTIYF.